Below, one T cell receptor beta chain is given with its context. The entry originates in a study of T cell responses to AZD1222 COVID-19 vaccine. Study as a whole: Analysis merged second doses at about 4 or about 12 weeks.

The assay was immunoSEQ multiplex PCR, and TCRdb's table has in-frame clones only and misses some. Among fewer than 120,000 clones, less than 90% were seen once, and the ten largest hold 1.6%. This CDR3 comprises 14 residues. Germline CDR1 and CDR2: LNHDA and SQIVND (reference sequence). Trimming pared 4 bases from V and 3 bases from J, leaving 12 bases between. Sequenced material: peripheral blood, taken on day 0 of AZD1222 vaccination. The clonotype originates from an adult in good health. The chain uses TRBV19 and TRBJ1-2; a weak D match, TRBD1 (6 bases). CDR3 sequence (DNA): TGTGCCAGTAGTAGAGGGACAACGGACTATGGCTACACCTTC. Translated, it gives CASSRGTTDYGYTF. The full variable domain, in which reference TRBV19 and TRBJ1-2 provide the parts outside the CDR3, is DGGITQSPKYLFRKEGQNVTLSCEQNLNHDAMYWYRQDPGQGLRLIYYSQIVNDFQKGDIAEGYSVSREKKESFPLTVTSAQKNPTAFYLCASSRGTTDYGYTFGSGTRLTVV.